This is a list of T cell receptor beta chains from one sample in a study of patients and donors after allogeneic stem cell transplantation. A single record per CDR3 protein comes from TCRdb applying MiXCR to the RT-PCR reads. The sample carries approximately 200,000 distinct CDR3 sequences, around 40% recorded once. The sample was blood, either unsorted or a sorted T cell fraction (not recorded which). These receptor sequences come from a human donor who was either an allogeneic HSCT recipient or a stem cell or donor lymphocyte infusion donor (not recorded which). It is not recorded whose cells these are; they may come from a transplant donor. CDR3s leave out the opening cysteine and the closing phenylalanine or tryptophan.

TRBJ1-2	11	TRBV20-1	SARDRRLYGYT
TRBJ1-2	13	TRBV5-1	ASSLATGGSRGYT
TRBJ1-1	13	TRBV12-3/TRBV12-4	ASSLNRGGNTEAF
TRBJ1-4	13	TRBV4-1	ASSRPGTGGEKLF
TRBJ2-7	13	TRBV27	ASSLSTTASNEQY
TRBJ2-5	10	TRBV12-3/TRBV12-4	ASRSTAGTQY
TRBJ1-2	12	TRBV5-1	ASSGGTGTYGYT
TRBJ1-2	12	TRBV12-3/TRBV12-4	ASSLVGFVHGYT
TRBJ1-3	14	TRBV5-1	ASSLTVTGGGNTIY
TRBJ1-4	12	TRBV14	ASSLNIWNEKLF
TRBJ2-3	14	TRBV2	ASNWGGGMGTDTQY
TRBJ1-2	12	TRBV11-2	ASSLGRADYGYT
TRBJ2-3	13	TRBV12-3/TRBV12-4	ASSLSSRFSDTQY
TRBJ1-5	13	TRBV12-3/TRBV12-4	ASSLGLRSLQPQH
TRBJ1-1	12	TRBV5-1	ASSSTGWATEAF
TRBJ1-4	12	TRBV12-3/TRBV12-4	ASSRGQRNEKLF
TRBJ2-3	11	TRBV24-1	ASDSGETDTQY
TRBJ1-6	13	TRBV10-3	AIHPGRGYNSPLH
TRBJ2-1	12	TRBV28	ASSQSGRINEQF
TRBJ1-5	12	TRBV12-3/TRBV12-4	ASTLQGANQPQH
TRBJ2-1	14	TRBV5-1	ASSFSGTRLYNEQF
TRBJ1-2	12	TRBV7-3	ASSLYPGPYGYT
TRBJ1-4	13	TRBV28	ASSLFPGKNEKLF
TRBJ1-5	11	TRBV5-1	ASSTDRNQPQH
TRBJ2-5	11	TRBV7-9	ASSPGARETQY
TRBJ1-5	12	TRBV6-1	ASSEVGRGQPQH
TRBJ1-4	16	TRBV4-1	ASSQVDKLFSYNEKLF
TRBJ2-1	12	TRBV4-1	ASSQDRGGTIQF
TRBJ2-7	12	TRBV5-4	ASSSGLVTYEQY
TRBJ1-2	12	TRBV28	ASATGGRNYGYT
TRBJ1-2	11	TRBV27	ASSLKGNYGYT
TRBJ2-1	10	TRBV6-5	ASSRQGYEQF
TRBJ2-1	14	TRBV9	ASSVEGQSSYNEQF
TRBJ1-5	11	TRBV10-3	AIRNTVDQPQH
TRBJ2-3	12	TRBV10-3	AISVLQGSGTQY
TRBJ1-2	13	TRBV27	ASSLGTGGVYGYT
TRBJ1-1	10	TRBV5-1	ASSLSRTEAF
TRBJ2-1	12	TRBV19	ASGRAVSFGEQF
TRBJ2-5	11	TRBV18	ASSPGAEETQY
TRBJ2-7	11	TRBV2	ASRETGVYEQY
TRBJ1-2	11	TRBV28	ATTDRLDYGYT
TRBJ1-2	10	TRBV20-1	SARIRGQGYT